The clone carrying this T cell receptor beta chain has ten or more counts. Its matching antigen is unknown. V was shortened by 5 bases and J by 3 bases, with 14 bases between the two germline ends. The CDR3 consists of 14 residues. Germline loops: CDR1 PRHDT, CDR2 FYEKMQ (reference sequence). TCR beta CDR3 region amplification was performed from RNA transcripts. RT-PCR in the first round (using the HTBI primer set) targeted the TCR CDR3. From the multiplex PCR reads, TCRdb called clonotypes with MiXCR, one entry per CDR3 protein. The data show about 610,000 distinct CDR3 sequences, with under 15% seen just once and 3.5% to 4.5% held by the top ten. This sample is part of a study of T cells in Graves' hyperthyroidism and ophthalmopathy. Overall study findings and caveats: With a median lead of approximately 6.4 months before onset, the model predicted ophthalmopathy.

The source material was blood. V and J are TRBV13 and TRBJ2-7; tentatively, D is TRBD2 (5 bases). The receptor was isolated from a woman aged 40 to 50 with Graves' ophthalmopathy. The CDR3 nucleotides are TGTGCCAGCAGCATCCTAGAGGGAAACTACGAGCAGTACTTC. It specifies CASSILEGNYEQYF.